This TCR beta chain was found in a study of blood T cell repertoires in COVID-19. Per the authors' pipeline: Researchers report that nucleated cell counts were estimated from reference gene primer amplification. Sequencing used immunoSEQ multiplex PCR; TCRdb keeps in-frame clones, though not all of them. V and J calls and clone size are as listed in that table; D and trimming were resolved from the DNA. The sample shows over 65,000 clones, roughly 89% of them seen only once. V was clipped by 5 bases and J by 10 bases; unmatched bases: 9. CDR1 and CDR2 (germline): MDHEN, SYDVKM. There are 13 residues in the CDR3.

The material sequenced was peripheral blood. This TCR was sampled from a man aged 25 to 45 with acute or convalescent COVID-19. The chain employs TRBV28 and TRBJ1-2, with 8 bases aligning to TRBD1. The CDR3 DNA reads TGTGCCAGCAGTCTGACAGGGGATATGGACTACACCTTC. Protein product: CASSLTGDMDYTF.